Presented here are 17 T cell receptor beta chains from one specimen sequenced in a study of blood T cells in healthy people across ages (dated by TCRdb to the mid-2010s). The library relied on 5' RACE. For sequencing, an Illumina HiSeq 2500 was employed. A second PCR of roughly 6 to 11 cycles was run with a J-beta primer mix and a sample-barcoded 5' primer. TCRdb redid the processing of the public reads, applying fastp at Q25 and MiXCR, and retained in-frame beta chains. A single entry per CDR3 protein holds the most common genes and DNA from its merged rows. The sample has roughly 1.6 million distinct CDR3 sequences on record, about 31% of them singletons. Of the sample, approximately 10% falls within the top ten clones. Sequencing used blood. These receptors originate from a woman in her twenties or thirties in good health.

The V and J genes are TRBV4-1 and TRBJ1-2; D not certain. The V end lost 0 bases, the J end lost 4 bases, and 18 bases lay between the germline ends. Germline lookup yields CDR1 MGHRA and CDR2 YSYEKL. This CDR3 comprises 17 residues. As DNA, the CDR3 is TGCGCCAGCAGCCAAGATTCGGAGTACCCTCGGGGCTATGGCTACACCTTC. This translates into CASSQDSEYPRGYGYTF.

This rearrangement joins TRBV7-9 to TRBJ2-7; 13 bases fit TRBD2. From germline, CDR1 is SEHNR and CDR2 FQNEAQ (reference sequence). J lost 3 bases, V lost 5 bases, and 10 bases had no gene match. The CDR3 covers 17 residues. The CDR3 nucleotides are TGTGCCAGCAGCCTTTGGACTAGCGGGAGCGCCAGCTACGAGCAGTACTTC. This codes for CASSLWTSGSASYEQYF.

CDR3 amino acids: CASSITGVGPQHF. The CDR3 bases are TGCGCCAGCAGCATCACCGGGGTTGGACCCCAGCATTTT. The V call is TRBV5-1, the J call TRBJ1-5; D unclear. CDR3 size: 13 residues. Deletions cut 4 bases from V and 10 bases from J, with 15 bases between. Germline V gene sequence: CDR1 SGHRS, CDR2 YFSETQ. The complete variable domain, with remaining parts taken from reference TRBV5-1 and TRBJ1-5, reads KAGVTQTPRYLIKTRGQQVTLSCSPISGHRSVSWYQQTPGQGLQFLFEYFSETQRNKGNFPGRFSGRQFSNSRSEMNVSTLELGDSALYLCASSITGVGPQHFGDGTRLSIL.

A word on this clonotype: A read error is possible here, since a much larger clone lies one base away. The rearrangement uses TRBV10-3 and TRBJ2-5, with unresolved D. Germline V lookup: CDR1 ENHRY, CDR2 SYGVKD. This CDR3 has 13 residues. CDR3 amino acids: CVISERFGETQYF. CDR3 bases: TGTGTCATCAGTGAAAGATTTGGAGAGACCCAGTACTTC.

The chain combines TRBV5-1 with TRBJ2-1, with 8 bases fitting TRBD2. CDR1 and CDR2 from the germline V gene are SGHRS and YFSETQ. The CDR3 covers 15 residues. J lost 1 base, V lost 4 bases, and 4 bases had no gene match. CDR3 region: CASSIAGPSYNEQFF. The CDR3 DNA sequence: TGCGCCAGCAGCATAGCGGGGCCTTCCTACAATGAGCAGTTCTTC.

This clonotype was seen only a few times. The chain couples TRBV6-1 to TRBJ2-3, with a possible D match to TRBD1 (7 bases). V was cut by 10 bases and J by 6 bases, with 14 bases left in between. The CDR3 is 12 amino acids. The V gene's germline CDR1 is MNHNS and CDR2 SASEGT. CDR3 sequence: CATRLGGDTQYF. The CDR3 DNA reads TGTGCCACTCGACTAGGGGGCGATACGCAGTATTTT.

The CDR3 DNA is TGTGCCAGCAGCCAAGCAGGGATTCATCAGCCCCAGCATTTT. Translating gives CASSQAGIHQPQHF. This chain joins TRBV3-1 and TRBJ1-5, with D possibly being TRBD1 (5 bases). CDR1 LGHDT and CDR2 YNNKEL come from the germline V gene (reference sequence). With 1 base removed from V and 5 bases from J, the gap between germline ends came to 9 bases. The CDR3 contains 14 residues. The variable domain in full, with the rest retrieved from reference TRBV3-1 and TRBJ1-5, is DTAVSQTPKYLVTQMGNDKSIKCEQNLGHDTMYWYKQDSKKFLKIMFSYNNKELIINETVPNRFSPKSPDKAHLNLHINSLELGDSAVYFCASSQAGIHQPQHFGDGTRLSIL.

Of note for this clonotype: The junction shows a germline mismatch at one end, possibly a read error. The J gene is TRBJ2-3, the V gene TRBV6-5, with 10 bases matching TRBD2. The CDR3 sequence is 15 residues long. Looked up from germline, CDR1 is MNHEY and CDR2 is SVGAGI. CDR3 sequence reads: CANSYSSSGGFMEYF. The DNA of the CDR3 is TGTGCCAACAGTTACTCGAGTAGCGGGGGGTTCATGGAGTATTTT.

This clonotype has just a few counts. This chain joins TRBV30 and TRBJ2-7, with D possibly matching TRBD1 (5 bases). Trimming took 0 bases from V and 5 from J, leaving 11 bases between them. From germline, CDR1 is GTSNPN and CDR2 SVGIG (reference sequence). The CDR3 is made up of 13 amino acids. This CDR3 reads CAWSVEGADEQYF. The DNA for the CDR3 is TGTGCCTGGAGTGTGGAAGGGGCCGACGAGCAGTACTTC.

This clonotype was counted only a few times. The chain carries TRBV13 and TRBJ2-2; D gene ambiguous. The CDR3 extends over 14 amino acids. Trimming shortened V by 5 bases and J by 4 bases, and 11 bases separated the two germline ends. The germline V gene encodes CDR1 PRHDT and CDR2 FYEKMQ (reference sequence). CDR3 in amino acids: CASSLSTSTGELFF. CDR3 bases: TGTGCCAGCAGCCTCTCAACGAGCACCGGGGAGCTGTTTTTT.

This clonotype occurred a few times. The chain employs TRBV6-6 and TRBJ2-1; 12 bases match TRBD1. The ends lost 11 bases at V and 12 bases at J; junction bases unmatched: 8. Germline CDR1 and CDR2: MNHNY and SVGAGI (reference sequence). This CDR3 is built from 12 residues. CDR3 nucleotide sequence: TGTGCCGCAGGGACAGGGGGCGCAGGGCAGTTCTTC. This sequence encodes CAAGTGGAGQFF.

The V and J genes are TRBV4-1 and TRBJ2-1; D is perhaps TRBD2 (5 bases). Germline loops: CDR1 MGHRA, CDR2 YSYEKL. The CDR3 extends over 18 amino acids. V was pared by 0 bases and J by 6 bases, with 21 bases between. The CDR3 protein is CASSQERSESGGSNEQFF. In DNA, the CDR3 is TGCGCCAGCAGCCAAGAAAGATCGGAGAGCGGAGGAAGCAATGAGCAGTTCTTC.

The chain is built from TRBV10-3 and TRBJ1-4; D might be TRBD1 (6 bases). The V end lost 0 bases, the J end lost 7 bases, and 12 bases lay between the germline ends. The germline CDR1 and CDR2 sequences are ENHRY and SYGVKD. CDR3 length: 15 amino acids. The CDR3 nucleotides are TGTGCCATCAGTGAGTCTCAGGGGAAGGCTGAAAAACTGTTTTTT. Residues: CAISESQGKAEKLFF.

This chain connects TRBV6-2 or TRBV6-3 to TRBJ1-2; D unresolved. V lost 5 bases, J lost 4 bases, and 5 bases lay in between. CDR1 and CDR2 (germline): MNHEY, SVGEGT. CDR3 size: 11 residues. The CDR3 bases are TGTGCCAGCAGTCGCCTCTATGGCTACACCTTC. Protein product: CASSRLYGYTF.

This clonotype was observed a handful of times. The rearrangement uses TRBV29-1 and TRBJ2-4; D is undetermined. There are 16 residues in the CDR3. Trimming stripped 1 base from V and 0 bases from J, with 13 bases between. Germline V gene sequence: CDR1 SQVTM, CDR2 ANQGSEA. The CDR3 spells CSVEVFEPLAKNIQYF. CDR3 nucleotide sequence: TGCAGCGTTGAAGTTTTTGAACCACTAGCCAAAAACATTCAGTACTTC.

This clonotype was detected a few times. This chain links TRBV5-1 with TRBJ2-3; perhaps TRBD1 as D (5 bases). Trimming left V 3 bases short and J 4 bases short, with 12 bases between. This CDR3 has 14 residues. Germline V gene lookup returns CDR1 SGHRS and CDR2 YFSETQ. The CDR3 loop is CASSSQGVPDTQYF. The CDR3 region has the DNA TGCGCCAGCAGCTCCCAGGGCGTACCAGATACGCAGTATTTT.

The chain employs TRBV19 and TRBJ1-2; 7 bases match TRBD1. Germline CDR1 and CDR2: LNHDA and SQIVND (reference sequence). The V segment lost 10 bases and the J segment 0 bases; nucleotides outside the gene matches: 5. The CDR3 is 13 amino acids. The CDR3 protein is CATTTGPNYGYTF. In DNA, the CDR3 is TGTGCCACCACGACAGGGCCTAACTATGGCTACACCTTC. The variable domain in full, completed from reference TRBV19 and TRBJ1-2, reads DGGITQSPKYLFRKEGQNVTLSCEQNLNHDAMYWYRQDPGQGLRLIYYSQIVNDFQKGDIAEGYSVSREKKESFPLTVTSAQKNPTAFYLCATTTGPNYGYTFGSGTRLTVV.